Shown below are 30 T cell receptor beta chains from a single sample sequenced in a study of T cell responses to AZD1222 COVID-19 vaccine. Method: immunoSEQ multiplex PCR; TCRdb's copy keeps in-frame clones and lacks some. The sample consists of 120,000 or so clones, 85% to 95% of them appearing once. Source: peripheral blood, taken on day 0 of AZD1222 vaccination. The origin of the receptors is an adult in good health.

This rearrangement joins TRBV4-2 to TRBJ1-2, with no clear D. V was trimmed by 1 base and J by 6 bases, leaving 12 bases between them. Germline V gene sequence: CDR1 LGHNA, CDR2 YNFKEQ. This CDR3 has 14 residues. CDR3 sequence reads: CASSQAGGRDGYTF. In nucleotides, the CDR3 is TGTGCCAGCAGCCAAGCGGGCGGCAGAGATGGCTACACCTTC.

This rearrangement joins TRBV27 to TRBJ1-6; 9 nucleotides agree with TRBD1. Germline V gives CDR1 MNHEY, CDR2 SMNVEV (reference sequence). J was trimmed by 6 bases and V by 8 bases; bases with no gene match: 17. This CDR3 is built from 18 residues. Here the CDR3 reads CASRDVGLRDRANSPLHF. In nucleotides, the CDR3 is TGTGCCAGCCGAGATGTGGGGTTGCGGGACAGGGCTAATTCACCCCTCCACTTT.

The J gene is TRBJ2-5, the V gene TRBV19; 8 bases map to TRBD1. The length of the CDR3 is 13 residues. Germline V gives CDR1 LNHDA, CDR2 SQIVND (reference sequence). Trimming cost V 7 bases and J 5 bases; bases outside gene matches: 6. The CDR3 nucleotides read TGTGCCAGTACAGGGGGCTTCGGGGAGACCCAGTACTTC. Translating it yields CASTGGFGETQYF.

This rearrangement joins TRBV19 to TRBJ2-1, with D tentatively TRBD1 (6 bases). CDR1 and CDR2 (germline): LNHDA, SQIVND (reference sequence). CDR3 length: 13 residues. Deletions cut 9 bases from V and 3 bases from J, with 12 bases between. In DNA, the CDR3 is TGTGCCAGCACTAGGGGGAACTACAATGAGCAGTTCTTC. As protein: CASTRGNYNEQFF.

The chain joins TRBV30 to TRBJ1-6; 7 positions agree with TRBD1. CDR3 length: 17 amino acids. The trim removed 2 bases at V and 8 bases at J, leaving 15 bases unmatched. The germline CDR1 and CDR2 sequences are GTSNPN and SVGIG (reference sequence). Written as DNA, the CDR3 is TGTGCCTGGAGTCCGCCGGGAGGGGGCTCAGGGTATTCACCCCTCCACTTT. The encoded protein is CAWSPPGGGSGYSPLHF. Looking up the rest from reference TRBV30 and TRBJ1-6 gives the full variable domain: SQTIHQWPATLVQPVGSPLSLECTVEGTSNPNLYWYRQAAGRGLQLLFYSVGIGQISSEVPQNLSASRPQDRQFILSSKKLLLSDSGFYLCAWSPPGGGSGYSPLHFGNGTRLTVT.

This chain uses TRBV30 with TRBJ2-5, with a weak D call TRBD2 (6 bases). The CDR3 is 13 amino acids. Trimming left V 5 bases short and J 5 bases short, with 15 bases between. Germline V gene data show CDR1 as GTSNPN and CDR2 as SVGIG (reference sequence). The CDR3 loop reads CAWGVGGGETQYF. The CDR3 DNA reads TGTGCCTGGGGGGTCGGGGGAGGTGAGACCCAGTACTTC.

This chain uses TRBV18 with TRBJ1-2; TRBD1 aligns across 9 bases. The CDR3 has 15 residues. Trimming cost V 1 base and J 4 bases; bases outside gene matches: 4. Germline V lookup: CDR1 KGHSH, CDR2 LQKENI. The CDR3 sequence: CASSPRDRVVYGYTF. The CDR3 bases are TGTGCCAGCTCACCACGGGACAGGGTGGTCTATGGCTACACCTTC.

The V gene is TRBV9, the J gene TRBJ2-1; D gene unclear. Germline-derived CDR1 and CDR2 are SGDLS and YYNGEE. The V end lost 4 bases, the J end lost 0 bases, and 17 bases lay between the germline ends. The CDR3 loop spans 17 amino acids. CDR3 in DNA: TGTGCCAGCAGCCCAGGACCTGTGGATAGCTCCTACAATGAGCAGTTCTTC. It yields the protein CASSPGPVDSSYNEQFF.

CDR3 region: CASSLGPQGANEKLFF. DNA for the CDR3: TGCGCCAGCAGCTTGGGTCCGCAGGGGGCTAATGAAAAACTGTTTTTT. This chain uses TRBV5-1 with TRBJ1-4, with 7 bases lining up with TRBD1. The J segment lost 3 bases and the V segment lost 0 bases, leaving 5 bases of the junction unmatched. The germline V gene encodes CDR1 SGHRS and CDR2 YFSETQ. The CDR3 sequence is 16 residues long.

This chain joins TRBV7-9 and TRBJ2-3; no definite D call. Per the germline V gene, CDR1 is SEHNR and CDR2 is FQNEAQ (reference sequence). CDR3 length: 13 amino acids. The germline V and J ends were trimmed by 5 bases and 5 bases, with 11 bases remaining between them. CDR3 region: CASSPISKDTQYF. In DNA form, the CDR3 reads TGTGCCAGCAGCCCCATCAGTAAAGATACGCAGTATTTT.

The gene calls are TRBV29-1 and TRBJ2-5, with D unclear. CDR1 is SQVTM, CDR2 ANQGSEA, per germline. Trimming pared 0 bases from V and 5 bases from J, leaving 13 bases between. The CDR3 is made up of 14 amino acids. CDR3 residues: CSVEDIRDRETQYF. The CDR3 DNA follows: TGCAGCGTTGAAGATATAAGGGATCGGGAGACCCAGTACTTC.

The V and J genes are TRBV28 and TRBJ2-5, with TRBD2 matching over 9 bases. The length of the CDR3 is 15 residues. Germline CDR1 reads MDHEN; CDR2 reads SYDVKM. Trimming at V came to 3 bases and at J to 5 bases, leaving 7 bases not matched to a gene. The CDR3 DNA reads TGTGCCAGCAGTTTTGGCGGGGGGGCGAGGGAGACCCAGTACTTC. Translating it yields CASSFGGGARETQYF. The variable domain in full, completed from reference TRBV28 and TRBJ2-5, reads DVKVTQSSRYLVKRTGEKVFLECVQDMDHENMFWYRQDPGLGLRLIYFSYDVKMKEKGDIPEGYSVSREKKERFSLILESASTNQTSMYLCASSFGGGARETQYFGPGTRLLVL.

This sequence joins TRBV30 and TRBJ1-4, with D tentatively TRBD1 (5 bases). The ends were cut back, 1 base at V and 10 bases at J, with 22 bases in the middle. Germline CDR1 is GTSNPN and CDR2 is SVGIG (reference sequence). The CDR3 is 16 amino acids. Written as DNA, the CDR3 is TGTGCCTGGAGTGAGGCAGCCCTGTATTTGGGGGGAAAACTGTTTTTT. Encoded protein: CAWSEAALYLGGKLFF.

The gene calls are TRBV6-2 or TRBV6-3 and TRBJ2-7; no definite D call. Trimming stripped 5 bases from V and 1 base from J, with 15 bases between. CDR1 and CDR2 from the germline V gene are MNHEY and SVGEGT. The CDR3 is 15 amino acids. Written as DNA, the CDR3 is TGTGCCAGCAGTCGATTGGGGTTGGGGTCCTACGAGCAGTACGTC. It codes for CASSRLGLGSYEQYV.

The genes are TRBV3-1 (or the pseudogene TRBV3-2) and TRBJ2-1, with a weak D call TRBD2 (6 bases). Looked up from germline, CDR1 is LGHDT and CDR2 is YNNKEL (reference sequence). Trimming shortened V by 0 bases and J by 2 bases, and 11 bases separated the two germline ends. CDR3 length: 16 residues. The CDR3 DNA follows: TGTGCCAGCAGCCAAGATGGTAGCGGACCCTACAATGAGCAGTTCTTC. Protein: CASSQDGSGPYNEQFF.

This chain uses TRBV19 with TRBJ1-2; D gene ambiguous. This CDR3 is 14 amino acids long. V shed 3 bases and J shed 3 bases, with 11 bases lying between them. Germline V gives CDR1 LNHDA, CDR2 SQIVND (reference sequence). Here the CDR3 DNA reads TGTGCCAGTAGTATGCGGGGATGGGACTATGGCTACACCTTC. Amino acids: CASSMRGWDYGYTF.

The chain employs TRBV12-3 or TRBV12-4 and TRBJ1-1; D not certain. This CDR3 comprises 13 residues. Trimming cost V 3 bases and J 4 bases, with 9 bases left between them. CDR3 nucleotide sequence: TGTGCCAGCAGTTTGGGAGTTCCCACTGAAGCTTTCTTT. It specifies CASSLGVPTEAFF.

The chain recombines TRBV19 with TRBJ1-5; D is unclear. Germline CDR1 is LNHDA and CDR2 is SQIVND (reference sequence). The CDR3 is 15 amino acids. Trimming removed 3 bases from V and 0 bases from J, with 9 bases in between. Here the CDR3 reads CASSIVADSNQPQHF. The DNA for the CDR3 is TGTGCCAGTAGTATCGTAGCGGATAGCAATCAGCCCCAGCATTTT.

The chain is built from TRBV19 and TRBJ1-1; D uncertain. From germline, CDR1 is LNHDA and CDR2 SQIVND (reference sequence). V was trimmed by 6 bases and J by 2 bases, leaving 13 bases between them. The CDR3 loop spans 14 amino acids. DNA of the CDR3: TGTGCCAGTAGCCTACCAGACGTTAACACTGAAGCTTTCTTT. Translation: CASSLPDVNTEAFF.

This clone was observed once. The rearrangement joins TRBV3-1 (or the pseudogene TRBV3-2) to TRBJ1-1, with 10 bases that match TRBD1. The CDR3 totals 17 residues. Trimming removed 2 bases from V and 1 base from J; junction bases left unmatched: 7. Germline CDR1 is LGHDT and CDR2 is YNNKEL (reference sequence). DNA of the CDR3: TGTGCCAGCAGCCAATTGGGACAGGGGTCTGCGAACACTGAAGCTTTCTTT. Protein sequence: CASSQLGQGSANTEAFF.

The chain couples TRBV5-4 to TRBJ1-6; possible D gene TRBD1, 5 bases. CDR3 length: 15 amino acids. Trimming took 0 bases from V and 7 from J, leaving 11 bases between them. Germline values: CDR1 SGHNT, CDR2 YYREEE (reference sequence). The CDR3 region has the DNA TGTGCCAGCAGCTTGGAGTCAGGGTCGAATTCACCCCTCCACTTT. It translates to CASSLESGSNSPLHF. Using reference TRBV5-4 and TRBJ1-6 for the parts outside the CDR3, the full variable domain is ETGVTQSPTHLIKTRGQQVTLRCSSQSGHNTVSWYQQALGQGPQFIFQYYREEENGRGNFPPRFSGLQFPNYSSELNVNALELDDSALYLCASSLESGSNSPLHFGNGTRLTVT.

V usage is TRBV5-1 and J usage is TRBJ1-4; no firm D call. The V and J ends lost 0 bases and 7 bases respectively, with 1 base between them. The CDR3 covers 11 residues. CDR1 and CDR2 from the germline V gene are SGHRS and YFSETQ. CDR3 nucleotides: TGCGCCAGCAGCTTGGGTGAAAAACTGTTTTTT. Its translation is CASSLGEKLFF.

The CDR3, as DNA: TGTGCCAGCAGCCCCCGGGGCTGGAACACTGAAGCTTTCTTT. This encodes CASSPRGWNTEAFF. The gene calls are TRBV3-1 (or the pseudogene TRBV3-2) and TRBJ1-1, with D possibly TRBD1 on 5 matching bases. Germline CDR1 LGHDT, CDR2 YNNKEL (reference sequence). The CDR3 length is 14 residues. The V gene lost 4 bases and the J gene lost 1 base, with 10 bases spanning the gap.

The rearrangement joins TRBV27 to TRBJ2-1; TRBD2 agrees at 10 bases. CDR3 length equals 17 residues. Per germline, CDR1 MNHEY and CDR2 SMNVEV (reference sequence). The V and J ends lost 5 bases and 8 bases, in that order; junction bases with no gene match: 15. CDR3 in amino acids: CASSRGILAGVTDEQFF. In DNA, the CDR3 is TGTGCCAGCAGTAGGGGAATTCTAGCGGGGGTTACCGATGAGCAGTTCTTC.

The chain employs TRBV12-5 and TRBJ1-2, with D possibly matching TRBD1 (6 bases). Germline values: CDR1 LGHNT, CDR2 FRNRAP. The CDR3 runs 14 residues. Trimming pared 3 bases from V and 12 bases from J, leaving 20 bases between. DNA of the CDR3: TGTGCTAGTGGTTTAGGGGGGTCCACGCTTCGGGACACCTTC. Its translation is CASGLGGSTLRDTF.

This sequence joins TRBV4-1 and TRBJ1-3; D is perhaps TRBD1 (6 bases). V lost 4 bases to trimming and J lost 11 bases, with 18 bases between them. Looked up from germline, CDR1 is MGHRA and CDR2 is YSYEKL. This CDR3 contains 14 residues. CDR3: CASSLINLGGSIYF. The CDR3, as DNA: TGCGCCAGCAGCCTGATAAATTTAGGGGGATCCATATATTTT.

The genes are TRBV5-1 and TRBJ2-2, with D hard to call. The CDR3 runs to 14 residues. Per the germline V gene, CDR1 is SGHRS and CDR2 is YFSETQ. Between the trimmed V and J ends, which lost 0 bases and 5 bases, there was a span of 8 bases. CDR3 residues: CASSLAVRTGELFF. CDR3 bases: TGCGCCAGCAGCTTGGCCGTAAGGACCGGGGAGCTGTTTTTT.

The chain combines TRBV6-4 with TRBJ1-6; no reliable D call. This CDR3 is built from 11 residues. Trimming pared 9 bases from V and 10 bases from J, leaving 10 bases between. The germline CDR1 and CDR2 sequences are MRHNA and SNTAGT. The CDR3 sequence is CASPFNSPLHF. The CDR3, as DNA: TGTGCCAGTCCCTTTAACTCACCCCTCCACTTT.

This clone has only one observation. The chain uses TRBV18 and TRBJ2-6; D gene uncertain. The germline CDR1 and CDR2 sequences are KGHSH and LQKENI. This CDR3 region has 17 residues. V gave up 6 bases and J gave up 1 base, with 16 bases separating them. CDR3 in DNA: TGTGCCAGCTCCTTCTCCTCGGGCCTTTCTGGGGCCAACGTCCTGACTTTC. This sequence encodes CASSFSSGLSGANVLTF.

This chain links TRBV5-5 with TRBJ1-2; the D is unclear. Germline CDR1 and CDR2: SGHKS and YYEKEE (reference sequence). CDR3 length equals 12 residues. Trimming shortened V by 4 bases and J by 4 bases, and 8 bases separated the two germline ends. The CDR3 loop reads CASSPESYGYTF. The CDR3 nucleotides are TGTGCCAGCAGCCCCGAATCCTATGGCTACACCTTC. Supplemented by reference TRBV5-5 and TRBJ1-2, the full variable domain reads DAGVTQSPTHLIKTRGQQVTLRCSPISGHKSVSWYQQVLGQGPQFIFQYYEKEERGRGNFPDRFSARQFPNYSSELNVNALLLGDSALYLCASSPESYGYTFGSGTRLTVV.